This T cell receptor beta chain was obtained from a study of regulatory T cells in long-lasting Graves disease. This clonotype was counted many times. What it recognizes is unknown. Time point given: persistent/refractory GD, antithyroid drugs over 5 years with positive TRAb. RNA isolated from PBMCs was used to make the TCR library. Graves' disease was diagnosed by American Thyroid Association guidelines. Study findings and constraints: Persistent patients shared some 2,900 public clonotypes among themselves. Newly diagnosed patients shared fewer, at roughly 900. TCR diversity was lower in persistent Graves' patients (versus newly diagnosed ones).

Sequencing libraries for TCR beta were prepared with iRepertoire HTBI primers and Arm-PCR of CDR3 regions. TCRdb reprocessed the multiplex PCR reads via MiXCR and lists one record per CDR3 protein. The table records around 400,000 distinct CDR3 sequences, 21% of them present only once. This clonotype was obtained from a female donor with Graves disease. The specimen was peripheral blood mononuclear cells (PBMCs), collected when the disease was refractory, from a patient treated with antithyroid drugs.

For the CDR3, the DNA is TGTGCCAGCAGCTTAACGGGGGACGGGGAGCTGTTTTTT. Its protein product is CASSLTGDGELFF. The rearrangement links TRBV7-3 to TRBJ2-2, with D perhaps assigned TRBD1 or TRBD2 (5 bases each). Trimming took off 0 bases at V and 7 bases at J, with 6 bases between the two ends. From germline, CDR1 is SGHTA and CDR2 FQGTGA. The CDR3 extends over 13 amino acids.